This passage covers 4 T cell receptor beta chains from one sample sequenced in a study of blood T cell repertoires in COVID-19. Here immunoSEQ multiplex PCR was the method, and the copy in TCRdb shows in-frame clones only, minus some. Of about 310,000 clones listed, 70% to 90% are singletons. Sequencing used PBMCs or T cells enriched from blood (not recorded which). Every receptor here comes from a woman between 35 and 50 years old who had recovered from COVID-19.

The rearrangement joins TRBV4-1 to TRBJ1-6; 7 positions match TRBD1. Germline loops: CDR1 MGHRA, CDR2 YSYEKL. V lost 5 bases to trimming and J lost 7 bases; unmatched junction nucleotides: 11. This CDR3 has 16 residues. CDR3 amino acids: CASSNTAGQRNSPLHF. In DNA form, the CDR3 reads TGCGCCAGCAGCAACACCGCGGGACAGAGGAATTCACCCCTCCACTTT.

V and J are TRBV6-5 and TRBJ2-1; no clear D. Per germline, CDR1 MNHEY and CDR2 SVGAGI. This CDR3 is built from 14 residues. V was cut by 2 bases and J by 0 bases, with 5 bases left in between. CDR3 in DNA: TGTGCCAGCAGTTACCCGAGCTCCTACAATGAGCAGTTCTTC. Its translation: CASSYPSSYNEQFF.

The rearrangement links TRBV3-1 (or the pseudogene TRBV3-2) to TRBJ1-5, with 10 positions matching TRBD1. The CDR3 consists of 16 residues. Germline loops: CDR1 LGHDT, CDR2 YNNKEL (reference sequence). V was pared by 5 bases and J by 5 bases, with 9 bases of the junction left unmatched. Written as DNA, the CDR3 is TGTGCCAGCAGCAAAGCCTCGGGACAGGGGTATCAGCCCCAGCATTTT. It translates to CASSKASGQGYQPQHF.

V is TRBV6-4 and J is TRBJ2-1, with 13 bases lining up with TRBD2. Trimming took 4 bases from V and 10 from J; bases not matched to a gene: 7. Germline V gene data show CDR1 as MRHNA and CDR2 as SNTAGT. CDR3 length equals 15 residues. The CDR3 reads CASSVLAGGQGEQFF. The DNA of the CDR3 is TGTGCCAGCAGTGTACTAGCGGGGGGGCAGGGGGAGCAGTTCTTC.